One sample yielded the 20 T cell receptor beta chains listed below, sequenced in a study of blood T cells in healthy people across ages. The use of a sample-barcoded 5' primer and a J-beta primer mix characterized a second PCR of about 7 to 12 cycles. Via MiXCR, TCRdb re-called the 5' RACE reads, giving one row per CDR3 protein. The table shows around 700,000 distinct CDR3 sequences, with approximately 25% occurring only once. The same data also contributed to another study, on T cells of mothers and their children.

Sequencing was carried out using blood. These receptors came from a boy aged 5-17 years in good health.

Written as DNA, the CDR3 is TGTGCCAGCAGTGTGCAGGGGGGGTTAGACATTCAGTACTTC. Translation gives CASSVQGGLDIQYF. The rearrangement joins TRBV6-1 to TRBJ2-4; D may correspond to TRBD1 or TRBD2 (7 bases each). Trimming pared 4 bases from V and 8 bases from J, leaving 15 bases between. The length of the CDR3 is 14 residues. CDR1 and CDR2 from the germline V gene are MNHNS and SASEGT.

The V gene is TRBV12-3 or TRBV12-4, the J gene TRBJ2-3; TRBD2 matches 7 bases. V shed 2 bases, J shed 3 bases, and the junction held 5 bases outside the gene matches. The CDR3 contains 15 residues. CDR3 residues: CASSLRPAGTDTQYF. The DNA for the CDR3 is TGTGCCAGCAGTTTAAGGCCAGCGGGGACAGATACGCAGTATTTT.

There are a few counts of this clonotype. The chain carries TRBV14 and TRBJ2-7, with D perhaps being TRBD1 or TRBD2 (6 bases each). The closer fit of TRBJ2-5 to the DNA end suggests the J call may be wrong. This CDR3 spans 15 amino acids. Germline V gene lookup returns CDR1 SGHDN and CDR2 FVKESK. CDR3 in DNA: TGTGCCAGCAGCCAAGATGACAGGAGGGTCCAGACCCAGTACTTC. This sequence encodes CASSQDDRRVQTQYF.

The CDR3 bases are TGTGCCAGCAGTGCCCCGGACAGGGGGAAGTTTGAAGCTTTCTTT. This encodes CASSAPDRGKFEAFF. This sequence joins TRBV2 and TRBJ1-1, with 10 bases that match TRBD1. V gave up 4 bases and J gave up 7 bases; unmatched junction bases: 9. CDR3 length equals 15 residues. The germline gives CDR1 SNHLY, CDR2 FYNNEI.

This clonotype has only a few counts. The chain employs TRBV4-1 and TRBJ2-1; possible D gene TRBD1, 7 bases. CDR1 and CDR2 from the germline V gene are MGHRA and YSYEKL. There are 16 residues in the CDR3. V was shortened by 6 bases and J by 3 bases, with 18 bases between the two germline ends. The CDR3 loop reads CASSLAGGTDYNEQFF. The DNA for the CDR3 is TGCGCCAGCAGTCTCGCCGGCGGGACAGACTACAATGAGCAGTTCTTC.

The chain carries TRBV7-8 and TRBJ2-7; D possibly corresponds to TRBD1 (6 bases). Trimming shortened V by 1 base and J by 5 bases, and 12 bases separated the two germline ends. The CDR3 length is 14 residues. CDR1 SGHVS and CDR2 FQNEAQ come from the germline V gene. The chain's CDR3 is CASSLDRVGDEQYF. CDR3 coding DNA: TGTGCCAGCAGCTTAGACAGGGTCGGCGACGAGCAGTACTTC.

The chain combines TRBV3-1 with TRBJ2-7; D unclear. Trimming took off 1 base at V and 2 bases at J, with 6 bases between the two ends. The CDR3 is made up of 13 amino acids. Per germline, CDR1 LGHDT and CDR2 YNNKEL (reference sequence). The CDR3 sequence: CASSQVDAYEQYF. The CDR3 DNA follows: TGTGCCAGCAGCCAAGTCGATGCCTACGAGCAGTACTTC.

The sample holds a few counts of this clonotype. The chain links TRBV7-3 to TRBJ2-7, with 7 bases fitting TRBD2. Germline V gives CDR1 SGHTA, CDR2 FQGTGA. Trimming cost V 0 bases and J 6 bases; bases outside gene matches: 8. CDR3 length: 15 amino acids. CDR3 in DNA: TGTGCCAGCAGCTTAACGTTGGCGGGGGTGGGCGAGCAGTACTTC. It is translated as CASSLTLAGVGEQYF.

The V gene is TRBV7-2, the J gene TRBJ2-5; 10 bases fit TRBD2. Germline assignment: CDR1 SGHTA and CDR2 FQGNSA. The CDR3 runs to 15 residues. The junction had 7 bases not matched to a gene; V was cut back by 4 bases and J by 5 bases. For the CDR3, the DNA is TGTGCCAGCAGCTGGAGCGGGGGGGCCGGTGAGACCCAGTACTTC. Residues: CASSWSGGAGETQYF.

This clonotype was found a few times. The CDR3 reads CASSMKVNEKLFF. Here the CDR3 DNA reads TGTGCCAGCAGTATGAAGGTTAATGAAAAACTGTTTTTT. The V and J genes are TRBV6-5 and TRBJ1-4; no clear D. This CDR3 has 13 amino acids. Germline-derived CDR1 and CDR2 are MNHEY and SVGAGI. Trimming took off 5 bases at V and 4 bases at J, with 8 bases between the two ends.

This clonotype was counted only a few times. One end of the junction is discordant with germline, which a read error may explain. This chain connects TRBV14 to TRBJ2-5, with D perhaps TRBD1 (5 bases). Germline assignment: CDR1 SGHDN and CDR2 FVKESK. The CDR3 runs 14 residues. As DNA, the CDR3 is TGTGCCAGCAGCCACCTACAAGGGGCAGAGACCCGGTACTTC. Translated, it gives CASSHLQGAETRYF. The whole variable domain, remainder taken from reference TRBV14 and TRBJ2-5, is EAGVTQFPSHSVIEKGQTVTLRCDPISGHDNLYWYRRVMGKEIKFLLHFVKESKQDESGMPNNRFLAERTGGTYSTLKVQPAELEDSGVYFCASSHLQGAETRYFGPGTRLLVL.

The gene calls are TRBV27 and TRBJ2-1; 9 nucleotides match TRBD2. Germline trimming cut 2 bases from V and 8 bases from J; bases unmatched to any gene: 7. CDR1 is MNHEY and CDR2 is SMNVEV in the germline V gene (reference sequence). CDR3 length: 15 amino acids. CDR3 amino acids: CASSLVGSGSYEQFF. The CDR3 DNA reads as TGTGCCAGCAGTTTAGTGGGTAGCGGGAGCTATGAGCAGTTCTTC.

With regard to this clonotype: Its ends do not fully match the called genes, so a read error is possible. The rearrangement links TRBV13 to TRBJ1-3; tentative D call: TRBD1 (5 bases). This CDR3 region has 14 residues. Germline CDR1 reads PRHDT; CDR2 reads FYEKMQ (reference sequence). The CDR3 reads CASSFQGSGNSIYF. CDR3 bases: TGTGCCAGCAGCTTCCAGGGCTCCGGAAACAGCATATATTTT.

The chain carries TRBV28 and TRBJ2-1; D gene ambiguous. CDR1 and CDR2 from the germline V gene are MDHEN and SYDVKM. The CDR3 length is 16 residues. Trimming left V 6 bases short and J 0 bases short, with 15 bases between. CDR3 bases: TGTGCCAGCAGCTACCCCACAAAGAGCTCCTACAATGAGCAGTTCTTC. Translation gives CASSYPTKSSYNEQFF.

In this sample, this clonotype turned up a few times. The chain has TRBV27 and TRBJ1-5; no clear D gene. The ends were cut back, 0 bases at V and 2 bases at J, with 8 bases in the middle. The germline CDR1 and CDR2 sequences are MNHEY and SMNVEV (reference sequence). The CDR3 spans 15 residues. The CDR3 region has the DNA TGTGCCAGCAGTTTATCTGTCGGAGGCAATCAGCCCCAGCATTTT. Protein sequence: CASSLSVGGNQPQHF.

The J gene is TRBJ1-6, the V gene TRBV6-6; perhaps TRBD1 as D (6 bases). The CDR3 extends over 15 amino acids. Trimming stripped 5 bases from V and 4 bases from J, with 12 bases between. Germline CDR1 is MNHNY and CDR2 is SVGAGI (reference sequence). In DNA, the CDR3 is TGTGCCAGCAGTGCCGAGGGGGTTTATAATTCACCCCTCCACTTT. This sequence encodes CASSAEGVYNSPLHF.

This clonotype was detected only a few times. This sequence joins TRBV27 and TRBJ1-4, with 7 bases fitting TRBD1. The CDR3 is made up of 16 amino acids. Unmatched junction bases numbered 8, after V lost 4 bases and J lost 3 bases. Per germline, CDR1 MNHEY and CDR2 SMNVEV (reference sequence). The CDR3 sequence: CASSSIDRAPNEKLFF. CDR3 DNA: TGTGCCAGCAGTTCAATCGACAGGGCGCCTAATGAAAAACTGTTTTTT.

This clonotype was detected ten times or more. The chain combines TRBV29-1 with TRBJ2-7, with no clear D. CDR1 and CDR2 from the germline V gene are SQVTM and ANQGSEA. V lost 2 bases and J 1 base, leaving 6 bases between the germline ends. This CDR3 region has 12 residues. CDR3 DNA: TGCAGCGTTGAATCCTCGTCCTACGAGCAGTACTTC. This translates into CSVESSSYEQYF.

V gene TRBV5-1 combines with J gene TRBJ2-5; 7 bases fit TRBD1. CDR1 and CDR2 (germline): SGHRS, YFSETQ. The junction had 13 bases not matched to a gene; V was cut back by 0 bases and J by 5 bases. The CDR3 sequence is 17 residues long. DNA of the CDR3: TGCGCCAGCAGCTTGGAGTCGGGGAGACAGGGTTTGGAGACCCAGTACTTC. This sequence encodes CASSLESGRQGLETQYF.

This clonotype has more than one count but fewer than ten. This chain uses TRBV2 with TRBJ2-4; TRBD2 matches 11 bases. V gave up 7 bases and J gave up 6 bases; unmatched junction bases: 5. The CDR3 contains 14 residues. Germline loops: CDR1 SNHLY, CDR2 FYNNEI. CDR3 coding DNA: TGTGCCAGCAAGGGGCTAGCGGGAGGAAACATTCAGTACTTC. Its translation: CASKGLAGGNIQYF.